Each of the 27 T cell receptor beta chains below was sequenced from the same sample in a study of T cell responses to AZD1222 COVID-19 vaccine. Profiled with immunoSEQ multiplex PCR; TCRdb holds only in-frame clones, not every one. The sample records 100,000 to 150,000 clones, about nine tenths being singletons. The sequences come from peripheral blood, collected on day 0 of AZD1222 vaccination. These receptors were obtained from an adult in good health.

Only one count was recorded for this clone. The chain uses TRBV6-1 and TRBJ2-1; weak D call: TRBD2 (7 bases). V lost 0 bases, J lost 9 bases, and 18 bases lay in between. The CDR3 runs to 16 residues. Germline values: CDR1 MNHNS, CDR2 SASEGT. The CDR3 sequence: CASSEATGGGKVEQFF. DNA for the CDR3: TGTGCCAGCAGTGAAGCAACGGGGGGCGGTAAGGTTGAGCAGTTCTTC.

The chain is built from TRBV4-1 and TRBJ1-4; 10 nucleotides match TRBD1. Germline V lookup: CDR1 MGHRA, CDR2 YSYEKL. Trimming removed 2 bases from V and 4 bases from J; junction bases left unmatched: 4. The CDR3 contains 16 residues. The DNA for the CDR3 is TGCGCCAGCAGCCAACGACAGGGGGCGAATAATGAAAAACTGTTTTTT. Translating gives CASSQRQGANNEKLFF.

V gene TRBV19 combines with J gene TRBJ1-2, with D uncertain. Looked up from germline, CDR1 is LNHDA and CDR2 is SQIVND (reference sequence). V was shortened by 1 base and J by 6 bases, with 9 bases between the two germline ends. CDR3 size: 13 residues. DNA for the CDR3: TGTGCCAGTAGTATAGGCTGGGGAGATGGCTACACCTTC. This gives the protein CASSIGWGDGYTF.

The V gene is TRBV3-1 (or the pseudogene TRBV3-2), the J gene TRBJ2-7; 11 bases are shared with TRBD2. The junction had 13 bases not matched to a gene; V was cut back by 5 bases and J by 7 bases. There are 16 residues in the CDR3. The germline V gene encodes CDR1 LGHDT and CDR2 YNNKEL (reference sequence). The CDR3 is CASSALPLAGDREQYF. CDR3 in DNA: TGTGCCAGCAGCGCCCTCCCACTAGCGGGAGATAGGGAGCAGTACTTC.

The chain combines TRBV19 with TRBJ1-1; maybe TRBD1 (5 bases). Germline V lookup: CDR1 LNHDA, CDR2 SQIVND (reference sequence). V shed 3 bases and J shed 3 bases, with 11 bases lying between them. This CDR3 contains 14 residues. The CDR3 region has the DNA TGTGCCAGTAGTATTCCAGGGCCCCACACTGAAGCTTTCTTT. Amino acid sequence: CASSIPGPHTEAFF.

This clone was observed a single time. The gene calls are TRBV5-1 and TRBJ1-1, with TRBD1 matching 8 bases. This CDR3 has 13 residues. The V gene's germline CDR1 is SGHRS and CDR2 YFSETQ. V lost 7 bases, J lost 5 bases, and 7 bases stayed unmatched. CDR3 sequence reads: CASRKQGGTEAFF. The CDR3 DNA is TGCGCCAGCCGAAAACAGGGGGGAACTGAAGCTTTCTTT.

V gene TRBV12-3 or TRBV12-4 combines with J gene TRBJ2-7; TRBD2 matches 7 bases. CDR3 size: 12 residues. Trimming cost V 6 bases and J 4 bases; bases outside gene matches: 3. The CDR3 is CASRQGLYEQYF. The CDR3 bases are TGTGCCAGCAGGCAGGGACTATACGAGCAGTACTTC.

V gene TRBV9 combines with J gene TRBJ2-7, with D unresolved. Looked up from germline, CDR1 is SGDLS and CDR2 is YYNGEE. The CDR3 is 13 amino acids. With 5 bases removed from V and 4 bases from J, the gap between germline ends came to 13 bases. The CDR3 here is CASSIGSEYEQYF. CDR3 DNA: TGTGCCAGCAGTATAGGATCAGAGTACGAGCAGTACTTC.

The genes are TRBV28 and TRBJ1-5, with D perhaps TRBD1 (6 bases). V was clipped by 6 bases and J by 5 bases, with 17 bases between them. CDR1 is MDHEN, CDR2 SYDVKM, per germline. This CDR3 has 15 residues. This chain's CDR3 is CASSVVAGGYQPQHF. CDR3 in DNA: TGTGCCAGCAGCGTCGTGGCGGGGGGCTATCAGCCCCAGCATTTT.

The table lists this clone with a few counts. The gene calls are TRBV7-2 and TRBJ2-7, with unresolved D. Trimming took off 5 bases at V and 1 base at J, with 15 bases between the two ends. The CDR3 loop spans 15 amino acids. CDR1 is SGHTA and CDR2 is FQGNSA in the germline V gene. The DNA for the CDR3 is TGTGCCAGCAGCCCAACCAGCGCGTTGTCCTACGAGCAGTACTTC. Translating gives CASSPTSALSYEQYF.

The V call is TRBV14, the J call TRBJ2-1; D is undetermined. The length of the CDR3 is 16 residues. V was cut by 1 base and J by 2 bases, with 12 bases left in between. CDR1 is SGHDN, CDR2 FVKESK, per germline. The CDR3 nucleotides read TGTGCCAGCAGCCAAGTCGGAAGCCCGGCCTACAATGAGCAGTTCTTC. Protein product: CASSQVGSPAYNEQFF.

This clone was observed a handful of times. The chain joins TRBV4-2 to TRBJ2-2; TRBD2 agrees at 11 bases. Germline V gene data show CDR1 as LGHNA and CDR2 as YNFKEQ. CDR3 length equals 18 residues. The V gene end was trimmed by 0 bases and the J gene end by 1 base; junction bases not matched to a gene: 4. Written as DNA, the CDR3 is TGTGCCAGCAGCCAAGATCTAGGACTAGCGGGGAACACCGGGGAGCTGTTTTTT. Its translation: CASSQDLGLAGNTGELFF.

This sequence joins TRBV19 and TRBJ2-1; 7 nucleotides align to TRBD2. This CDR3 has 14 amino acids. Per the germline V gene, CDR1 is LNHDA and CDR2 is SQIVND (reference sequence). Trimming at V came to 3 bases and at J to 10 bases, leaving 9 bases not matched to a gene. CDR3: CASSMGLTLGEQFF. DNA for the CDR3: TGTGCCAGTAGTATGGGACTAACCCTTGGGGAGCAGTTCTTC.

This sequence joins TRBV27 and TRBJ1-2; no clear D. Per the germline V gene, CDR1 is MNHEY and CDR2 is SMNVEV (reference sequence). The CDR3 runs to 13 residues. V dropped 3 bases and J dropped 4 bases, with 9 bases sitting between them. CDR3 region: CASSFRASYGYTF. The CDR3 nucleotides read TGTGCCAGCAGTTTCCGGGCGTCCTATGGCTACACCTTC.

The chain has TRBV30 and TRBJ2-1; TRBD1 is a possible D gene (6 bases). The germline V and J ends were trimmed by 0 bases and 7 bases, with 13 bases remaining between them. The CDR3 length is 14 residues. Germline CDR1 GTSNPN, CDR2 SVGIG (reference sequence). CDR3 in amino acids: CAWSVSRGRNEQFF. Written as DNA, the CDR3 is TGTGCCTGGAGTGTGTCCAGGGGCCGTAATGAGCAGTTCTTC.

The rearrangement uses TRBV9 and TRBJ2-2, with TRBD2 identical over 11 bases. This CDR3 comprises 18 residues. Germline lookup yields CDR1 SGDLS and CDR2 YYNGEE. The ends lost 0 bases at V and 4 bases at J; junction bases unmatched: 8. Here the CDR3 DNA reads TGTGCCAGCAGCGTAGCAACTAGCGGGGGACAACTCACCGGGGAGCTGTTTTTT. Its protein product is CASSVATSGGQLTGELFF.

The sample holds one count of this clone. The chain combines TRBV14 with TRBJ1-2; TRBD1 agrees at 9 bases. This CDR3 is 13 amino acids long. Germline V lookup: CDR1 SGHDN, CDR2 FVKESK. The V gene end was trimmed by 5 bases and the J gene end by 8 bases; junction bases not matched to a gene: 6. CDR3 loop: CASSAGQGRGYTF. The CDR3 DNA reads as TGTGCCAGCAGCGCCGGACAGGGGCGCGGCTACACCTTC.

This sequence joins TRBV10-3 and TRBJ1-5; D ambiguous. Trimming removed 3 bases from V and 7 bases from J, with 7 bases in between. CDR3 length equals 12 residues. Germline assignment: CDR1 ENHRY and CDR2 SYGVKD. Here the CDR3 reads CAISDAWQPQHF. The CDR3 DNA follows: TGTGCCATCAGTGATGCGTGGCAGCCCCAGCATTTT.

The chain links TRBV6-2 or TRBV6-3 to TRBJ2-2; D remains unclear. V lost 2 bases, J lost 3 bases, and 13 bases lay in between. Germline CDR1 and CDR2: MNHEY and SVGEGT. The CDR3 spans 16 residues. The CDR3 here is CASSYPVWQDTGELFF. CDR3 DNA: TGTGCCAGCAGTTACCCTGTTTGGCAGGACACCGGGGAGCTGTTTTTT.

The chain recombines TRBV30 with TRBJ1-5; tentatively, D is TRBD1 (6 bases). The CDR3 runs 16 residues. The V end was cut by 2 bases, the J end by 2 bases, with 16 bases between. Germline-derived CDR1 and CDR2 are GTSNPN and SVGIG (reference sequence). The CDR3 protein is CAWSSGGWGGNQPQHF. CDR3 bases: TGTGCCTGGAGTAGCGGGGGCTGGGGTGGCAATCAGCCCCAGCATTTT.

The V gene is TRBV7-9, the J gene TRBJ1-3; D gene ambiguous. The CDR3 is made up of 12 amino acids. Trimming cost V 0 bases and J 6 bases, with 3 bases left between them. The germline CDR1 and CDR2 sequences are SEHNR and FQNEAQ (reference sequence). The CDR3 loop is CASSLAENTIYF. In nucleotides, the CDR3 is TGTGCCAGCAGCTTAGCAGAAAACACCATATATTTT.

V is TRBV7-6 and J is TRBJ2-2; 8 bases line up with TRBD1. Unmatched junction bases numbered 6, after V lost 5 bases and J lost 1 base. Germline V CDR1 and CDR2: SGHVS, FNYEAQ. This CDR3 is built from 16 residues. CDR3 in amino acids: CASSPAGTGNTGELFF. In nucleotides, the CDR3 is TGTGCCAGCAGCCCCGCGGGGACAGGGAACACCGGGGAGCTGTTTTTT.

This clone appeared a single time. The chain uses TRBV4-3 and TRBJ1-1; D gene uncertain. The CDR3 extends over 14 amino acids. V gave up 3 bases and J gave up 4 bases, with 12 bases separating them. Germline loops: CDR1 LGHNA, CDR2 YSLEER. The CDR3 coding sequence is TGCGCCAGCAGCCACGTGACCCGGGGCACTGAAGCTTTCTTT. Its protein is CASSHVTRGTEAFF.

For the CDR3, the DNA is TGTGCCAGCAGTTTGGGGGTTGTTGCTGGAAACACCATATATTTT. This codes for CASSLGVVAGNTIYF. The chain links TRBV28 to TRBJ1-3; a weak D match, TRBD1 (5 bases). V lost 3 bases and J 2 bases, leaving 11 bases between the germline ends. This CDR3 contains 15 residues. Per germline, CDR1 MDHEN and CDR2 SYDVKM.

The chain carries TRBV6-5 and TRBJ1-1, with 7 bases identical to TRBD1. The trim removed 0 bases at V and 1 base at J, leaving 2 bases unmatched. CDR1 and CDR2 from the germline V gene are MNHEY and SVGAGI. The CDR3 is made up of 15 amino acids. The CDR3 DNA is TGTGCCAGCAGTTACTCGGACAGGCCGAACACTGAAGCTTTCTTT. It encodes CASSYSDRPNTEAFF.

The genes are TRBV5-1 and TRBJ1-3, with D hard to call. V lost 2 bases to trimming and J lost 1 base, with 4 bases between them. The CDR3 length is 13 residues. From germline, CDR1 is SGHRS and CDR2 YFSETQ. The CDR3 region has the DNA TGCGCCAGCAGCTTCACTTCTGGAAACACCATATATTTT. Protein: CASSFTSGNTIYF.

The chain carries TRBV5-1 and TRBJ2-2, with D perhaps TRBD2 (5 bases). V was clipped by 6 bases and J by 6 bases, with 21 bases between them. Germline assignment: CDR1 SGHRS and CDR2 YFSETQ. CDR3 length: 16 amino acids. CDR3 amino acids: CASTLLPGKDSGELFF. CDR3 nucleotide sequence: TGCGCCAGCACCCTTTTGCCGGGGAAGGACTCCGGGGAGCTGTTTTTT.